A selection of T cell receptor beta chains follows, all from one sample in a study of CD8+ T cells in alopecia areata. Profiled with immunoSEQ multiplex PCR; TCRdb holds only in-frame clones, not every one. The data hold 150,000 or so clones, with about 87% observed a single time. Here the sequenced sample was CD8+ T cells sorted from blood, taken at week 0. The receptors shown here come from a human donor with alopecia areata. The CDR3 runs from the conserved cysteine through the conserved F or W. D genes are given only for firm matches. Part of the rows lack a size; the others show once, few, many or a class for expanded clones.

>TRBJ2-1|once|TRBD1|TRBV19
CASSIHRGEQFF
TGTGCCAGTAGTATCCACAGGGGTGAGCAGTTCTTC
>TRBJ1-1|NA|NA|TRBV9
CASSVEINTEAFF
TGTGCCAGCAGCGTAGAGATTAACACTGAAGCTTTCTTT
>TRBJ2-2|NA|TRBD1|TRBV5-5
CASSLPPGQGETGELFF
TGTGCCAGCAGCTTGCCCCCGGGACAGGGAGAAACCGGGGAGCTGTTTTTT
>TRBJ2-2|NA|NA|TRBV7-6
CASSSIGAGELFF
TGTGCCAGCAGCTCGATCGGGGCCGGGGAGCTGTTTTTT
>TRBJ2-7|NA|NA|TRBV29-1
CSVEGDTLLGEQYF
TGCAGCGTTGAGGGGGACACCCTCCTGGGCGAGCAGTACTTC
>TRBJ2-7|NA|NA|TRBV5-6
CASSPTEAYEQYF
TGTGCCAGCAGCCCGACCGAGGCCTACGAGCAGTACTTC
>TRBJ2-1|NA|NA|TRBV29-1
CSVAGQIWDNEQFF
TGCAGCGTGGCCGGGCAAATCTGGGACAATGAGCAGTTCTTC
>TRBJ2-2|NA|TRBD2|TRBV4-1
CASSLTSGGTGELFF
TGCGCCAGCAGCCTTACTAGCGGGGGTACCGGGGAGCTGTTTTTT
>TRBJ2-1|NA|NA|TRBV27
CASSLYWAQRDNEQFF
TGTGCCAGCAGTTTATACTGGGCCCAACGGGACAATGAGCAGTTCTTC
>TRBJ2-5|once|NA|TRBV29-1
CSGGEPGQKETQYF
TGCAGCGGCGGGGAGCCGGGACAGAAGGAGACCCAGTACTTC
>TRBJ1-1|NA|NA|TRBV5-1
CASSAPEVDLTNTEAFF
TGCGCCAGCAGCGCGCCCGAGGTAGACCTTACCAACACTGAAGCTTTCTTT
>TRBJ1-2|NA|NA|TRBV27
CASSLSGAKGYTF
TGTGCCAGCAGTTTATCGGGGGCTAAAGGCTACACCTTC
>TRBJ2-6|NA|NA|TRBV29-1
CSVELRDPSSGANVLTF
TGCAGCGTTGAATTACGGGACCCCAGCTCTGGGGCCAACGTCCTGACTTTC
>TRBJ2-7|few|TRBD2|TRBV29-1
CSGTLQRGAVYEQYF
TGCAGCGGGACCCTTCAGCGGGGGGCCGTTTACGAGCAGTACTTC
>TRBJ1-2|NA|TRBD1|TRBV4-1
CASSQDGQGLMVHGYTF
TGCGCCAGCAGCCAAGACGGACAGGGGTTAATGGTTCATGGCTACACCTTC
>TRBJ1-2|once|NA|TRBV6-1
CAIILYNLDYGYTF
TGTGCCATCATCCTCTATAACTTGGACTATGGCTACACCTTC
>TRBJ2-2|NA|TRBD2|TRBV19
CASFTSGRGTGELFF
TGTGCCAGTTTTACTAGCGGGAGGGGCACCGGGGAGCTGTTTTTT
>TRBJ2-2|NA|NA|TRBV25-1
CASSWGPNTGELFF
TGTGCCAGCAGTTGGGGGCCGAACACCGGGGAGCTGTTTTTT
>TRBJ2-7|NA|NA|TRBV27
CASSLDRLEQYF
TGTGCCAGCAGTCTCGATCGGCTCGAGCAGTACTTC
>TRBJ2-1|NA|TRBD2|TRBV27
CASSLGGGYYNEQFF
TGTGCCAGCAGTTTAGGCGGGGGGTACTACAATGAGCAGTTCTTC
>TRBJ1-1|NA|NA|TRBV10-3
CAISETGALGSDTEAFF
TGTGCCATCAGTGAAACGGGGGCGCTGGGGTCGGACACTGAAGCTTTCTTT
>TRBJ2-1|few|TRBD2|TRBV28
CASKGGSRVNEQFF
TGTGCCAGCAAGGGCGGGAGTCGGGTTAATGAGCAGTTCTTC
>TRBJ2-2|NA|NA|TRBV28
CASSLKELAGELFF
TGTGCCAGCAGTTTAAAGGAATTAGCCGGGGAGCTGTTTTTT
>TRBJ1-4|once|NA|TRBV29-1
CSVVQGPGKLFF
TGCAGCGTTGTTCAGGGTCCAGGGAAACTGTTTTTT
>TRBJ1-1|NA|TRBD1|TRBV7-3
CASSLTTGGNTEAFF
TGTGCCAGCAGCCTCACGACAGGGGGGAACACTGAAGCTTTCTTT
>TRBJ1-2|NA|TRBD1|TRBV2
CASSEWDSPNYGYTF
TGTGCCAGCAGTGAATGGGACAGTCCTAACTATGGCTACACCTTC
>TRBJ2-7|NA|NA|TRBV29-1
CSVTRTDSYEQYF
TGCAGCGTGACCCGGACGGACTCCTACGAGCAGTACTTC
>TRBJ2-1|NA|NA|TRBV6-1
CASSDLQSRSDEQFF
TGTGCCAGCAGTGATCTGCAGTCCCGCAGCGATGAGCAGTTCTTC
>TRBJ2-1|NA|NA|TRBV4-1
CASSQGGPGESYNEQFF
TGCGCCAGCAGCCAAGGGGGACCAGGGGAATCCTACAATGAGCAGTTCTTC
>TRBJ2-7|NA|NA|TRBV25-1
CASSEGGPYEQYF
TGTGCCAGCAGTGAGGGGGGCCCCTACGAGCAGTACTTC
>TRBJ2-5|NA|TRBD1|TRBV29-1
CSAEHAGTGYRETQYF
TGCAGCGCTGAACATGCCGGGACAGGGTATCGGGAGACCCAGTACTTC
>TRBJ2-3|NA|TRBD2|TRBV7-3
CASSLSGSTDTQYF
TGTGCCAGCAGCCTTAGCGGGAGCACAGATACGCAGTATTTT
>TRBJ1-6|NA|TRBD1|TRBV9
CASSADRGGYNSPLHF
TGTGCCAGCAGCGCCGACAGGGGGGGATATAATTCACCCCTCCACTTT
>TRBJ2-7|NA|NA|TRBV9
CASSANPRDNSYEQYF
TGTGCCAGCAGCGCGAACCCGAGGGACAACTCCTACGAGCAGTACTTC
>TRBJ2-1|NA|TRBD2|TRBV4-1
CASRARELENNEQFF
TGCGCCAGCAGAGCGCGGGAGCTAGAAAACAATGAGCAGTTCTTC
>TRBJ2-2|NA|NA|TRBV2
CASEQENTGELFF
TGTGCCAGCGAGCAGGAGAACACCGGGGAGCTGTTTTTT
>TRBJ2-1|once|NA|TRBV29-1
CSVGGNEQFF
TGCAGCGTTGGAGGAAATGAGCAGTTCTTC
>TRBJ2-7|NA|NA|TRBV6-5
CASSSGGYEQYF
TGTGCCAGCAGTTCCGGGGGCTACGAGCAGTACTTC
>TRBJ2-1|NA|NA|TRBV5-4
CASSFGESPPNEQFF
TGTGCCAGCAGCTTTGGGGAGTCCCCCCCCAATGAGCAGTTCTTC
>TRBJ2-3|NA|TRBD2|TRBV27
CASSYLSGRANTQYF
TGTGCCAGCAGTTATTTAAGCGGGAGGGCAAATACGCAGTATTTT
>TRBJ2-3|NA|TRBD2|TRBV29-1
CSVEDRGGRTDTQYF
TGCAGCGTTGAAGACCGGGGGGGCCGCACAGATACGCAGTATTTT
>TRBJ1-1|NA|NA|TRBV5-4
CASSGWTDAEAFF
TGTGCCAGCAGCGGGTGGACAGACGCTGAAGCTTTCTTT
>TRBJ2-1|NA|TRBD2|TRBV27
CASSIHGLAGVVYNEQFF
TGTGCCAGCAGTATCCACGGACTAGCGGGGGTCGTCTACAATGAGCAGTTCTTC
>TRBJ1-1|NA|NA|TRBV30
CAWGTGGTEAFF
TGTGCCTGGGGCACCGGAGGCACTGAAGCTTTCTTT
>TRBJ2-7|NA|TRBD1|TRBV29-1
CSVEVRGQGDEQYF
TGCAGCGTTGAAGTTCGGGGACAGGGTGACGAGCAGTACTTC
>TRBJ2-1|once|NA|TRBV27
CASSWSRGEGLYEQFF
TGTGCCAGCAGTTGGTCCAGGGGGGAGGGCCTATATGAGCAGTTCTTC
>TRBJ1-1|NA|NA|TRBV4-1
CASSQDWTVGTEAFF
TGCGCCAGCAGCCAAGATTGGACAGTGGGCACTGAAGCTTTCTTT
>TRBJ2-4|NA|TRBD1|TRBV4-1
CASSPVGQGNIQYF
TGCGCCAGCAGCCCCGTCGGACAGGGAAACATTCAGTACTTC
>TRBJ2-7|NA|NA|TRBV10-3
CAISAGQTSYEQYF
TGTGCCATCAGTGCCGGGCAGACCTCCTACGAGCAGTACTTC
>TRBJ2-7|NA|NA|TRBV7-6
CASSSGGHPYEQYF
TGTGCCAGCAGCTCGGGTGGACACCCTTACGAGCAGTACTTC
>TRBJ2-1|NA|TRBD2|TRBV7-9
CASTDPGLASNEQFF
TGTGCCAGCACCGATCCGGGACTAGCGAGTAATGAGCAGTTCTTC
>TRBJ2-3|once|NA|TRBV19
CASSTDGGTDTQYF
TGTGCCAGTAGTACCGACGGCGGCACAGATACGCAGTATTTT
>TRBJ1-1|NA|NA|TRBV2
CASSEDPGHLNTEAFF
TGTGCCAGCAGTGAAGATCCCGGACACTTGAACACTGAAGCTTTCTTT
>TRBJ2-2|NA|NA|TRBV29-1
CSVEDHTGSGELFF
TGCAGCGTTGAAGACCACACGGGATCCGGGGAGCTGTTTTTT
>TRBJ1-1|NA|NA|TRBV7-9
CASNPGLMNTEAFF
TGTGCCAGCAACCCGGGACTCATGAACACTGAAGCTTTCTTT
>TRBJ2-2|NA|NA|TRBV6-1
CASSARGTGELFF
TGTGCCAGCAGTGCTAGGGGTACCGGGGAGCTGTTTTTT
>TRBJ2-7|NA|NA|TRBV4-1
CASSPGSTYEQYF
TGCGCCAGCAGCCCGGGTTCCACCTACGAGCAGTACTTC
>TRBJ1-1|once|NA|TRBV25-1
CASSVATEAFF
TGTGCCAGCAGTGTTGCCACTGAAGCTTTCTTT
>TRBJ1-2|once|TRBD1|TRBV7-8
CASSPSPGTGDGNYGYTF
TGTGCCAGCAGCCCTTCCCCCGGGACAGGGGATGGGAACTATGGCTACACCTTC